This T cell receptor beta chain emerged from a study of T cells in women clearing cervical HPV infection. Concerning this clone: Read sequence stops 3 residues before the CDR3 end, and the germline J gene provides the missing end.

CDR1 and CDR2 (germline): SSHAT, FNYEAQ (reference sequence). The J segment lost 2 bases and the V segment lost 5 bases, leaving 6 bases of the junction unmatched. CDR3 length: 15 residues. Profiling relied on immunoSEQ multiplex PCR, and the TCRdb table lists in-frame clones only, not all of them. In all, the sample yields over 30,000 clones. The receptor was derived from a woman between 18 and 70 years old with a cervical HPV16 infection that either progressed to CIN3+ or cleared (not recorded which). The chain links TRBV7-7 to TRBJ2-1, with 7 bases identical to TRBD2. Sequencing used blood buffy coat. The CDR3 DNA, read in part, is TGTGCCAGCAGCCGGGGGGAGGGCCCCTACAATGAG. Translated, it gives CASSRGEGPYNE. The CDR3 as a whole reads CASSRGEGPYNEQFF.